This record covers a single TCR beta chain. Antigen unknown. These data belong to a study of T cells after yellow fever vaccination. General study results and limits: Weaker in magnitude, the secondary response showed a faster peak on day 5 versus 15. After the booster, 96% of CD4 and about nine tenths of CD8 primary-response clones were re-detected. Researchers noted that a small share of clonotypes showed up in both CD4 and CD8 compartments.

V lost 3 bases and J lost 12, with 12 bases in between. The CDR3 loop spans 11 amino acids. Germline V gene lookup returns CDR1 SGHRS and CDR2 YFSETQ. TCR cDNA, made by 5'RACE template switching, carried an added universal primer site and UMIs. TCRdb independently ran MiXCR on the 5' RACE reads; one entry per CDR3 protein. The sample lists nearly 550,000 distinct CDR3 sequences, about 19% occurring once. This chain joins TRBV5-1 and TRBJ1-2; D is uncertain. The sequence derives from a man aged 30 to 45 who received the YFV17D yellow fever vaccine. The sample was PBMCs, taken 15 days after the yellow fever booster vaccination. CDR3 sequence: CASSSDTDHTF. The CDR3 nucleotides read TGCGCCAGCAGCTCCGACACCGATCACACCTTC.